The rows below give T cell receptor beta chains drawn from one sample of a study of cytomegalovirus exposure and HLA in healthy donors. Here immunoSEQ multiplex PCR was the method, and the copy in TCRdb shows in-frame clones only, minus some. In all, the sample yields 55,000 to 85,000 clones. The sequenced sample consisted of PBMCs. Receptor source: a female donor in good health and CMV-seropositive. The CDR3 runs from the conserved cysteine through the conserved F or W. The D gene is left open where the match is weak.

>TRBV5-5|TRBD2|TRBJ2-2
CASSLVLAGDGLFF
TGTGCCAGCAGCTTGGTGCTAGCGGGGGATGGGCTGTTTTTT
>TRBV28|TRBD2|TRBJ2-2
CASSLGLLTGELFF
TGTGCCAGCAGTTTGGGACTATTAACCGGGGAGCTGTTTTTT
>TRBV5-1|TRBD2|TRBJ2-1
CASSPAGATYNEQFF
TGCGCCAGCAGTCCGGCGGGAGCCACCTACAATGAGCAGTTCTTC
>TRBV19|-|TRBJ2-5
CASSIAAGTQYF
TGTGCCAGTAGTATAGCAGCGGGGACCCAGTACTTC
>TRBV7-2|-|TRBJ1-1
CASSPQNTEAFF
TGTGCCAGCAGTCCACAGAACACTGAAGCTTTCTTT
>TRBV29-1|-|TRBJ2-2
CSVEKWGGGPWAGELFF
TGCAGCGTTGAAAAATGGGGGGGCGGCCCGTGGGCCGGGGAGCTGTTTTTT
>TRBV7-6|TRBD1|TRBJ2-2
CASSLAGQAPGELFF
TGTGCCAGCAGCTTAGCTGGACAGGCCCCCGGGGAGCTGTTTTTT
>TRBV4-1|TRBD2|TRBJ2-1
CASSSGGVPTNEQFF
TGCGCCAGCAGCAGCGGGGGGGTCCCCACAAATGAGCAGTTCTTC
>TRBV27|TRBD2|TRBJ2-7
CASSPQTGGAYEQYF
TGTGCCAGCAGTCCGCAGACGGGAGGCGCCTACGAGCAGTACTTC
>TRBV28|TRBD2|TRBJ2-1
CASGSSGRANEQFF
TGTGCCAGCGGATCTAGCGGGAGGGCCAATGAGCAGTTCTTC
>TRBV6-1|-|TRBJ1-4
CASSEGQGNEKLFF
TGTGCCAGCAGTGAGGGGCAGGGAAATGAAAAACTGTTTTTT
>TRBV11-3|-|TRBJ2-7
CASSRDSYEQYF
TGTGCCAGCAGCCGAGACAGTTACGAGCAGTACTTC
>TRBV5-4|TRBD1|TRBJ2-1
CASSWGQGKYNEQFF
TGTGCCAGCAGCTGGGGACAGGGGAAATACAATGAGCAGTTCTTC
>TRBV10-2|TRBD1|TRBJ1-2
CASLGLPGTANGYTF
TGCGCCAGCCTGGGGCTCCCTGGGACAGCGAATGGCTACACCTTC
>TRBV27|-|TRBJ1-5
CASSSSGVTGQPQHF
TGTGCCAGCAGTTCCTCGGGGGTTACGGGTCAGCCCCAGCATTTT
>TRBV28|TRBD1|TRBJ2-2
CASSLWDRGHTGELFF
TGTGCCAGCAGTTTATGGGACAGGGGGCACACCGGGGAGCTGTTTTTT
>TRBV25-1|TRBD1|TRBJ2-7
CASSAGQGYEQYF
TGTGCCAGCAGTGCGGGACAGGGATACGAGCAGTACTTC
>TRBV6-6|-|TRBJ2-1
CASSYDRGNEQFF
TGTGCCAGCAGTTATGACCGCGGGAATGAGCAGTTCTTC
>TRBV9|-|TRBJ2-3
CASSGAGDTQYF
TGTGCCAGCAGCGGCGCGGGAGATACGCAGTATTTT
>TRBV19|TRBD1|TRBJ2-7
CASSMGQGSSYEQYF
TGTGCCAGTAGTATGGGACAGGGTAGCTCCTACGAGCAGTACTTC
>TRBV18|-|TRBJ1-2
CASSPPVRGNYGYTF
TGTGCCAGCTCACCACCGGTCAGGGGCAACTATGGCTACACCTTC
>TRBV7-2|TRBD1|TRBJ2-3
CASSSPGQGISSTDTQYF
TGTGCCAGCAGCTCTCCGGGACAGGGAATCTCTAGCACAGATACGCAGTATTTT
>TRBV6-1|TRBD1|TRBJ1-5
CASSLTGGNQPQHF
TGTGCCAGCAGCCTGACAGGGGGCAATCAGCCCCAGCATTTT
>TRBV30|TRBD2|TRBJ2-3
CAWRSGTSGRGTQYF
TGTGCCTGGAGATCTGGGACTAGCGGGAGAGGTACGCAGTATTTT
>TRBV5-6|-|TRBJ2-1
CASSLVASNEQFF
TGTGCCAGCAGCTTGGTGGCTTCCAATGAGCAGTTCTTC
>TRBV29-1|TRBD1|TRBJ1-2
CSVRWTGSNYGYTF
TGCAGCGTTCGTTGGACAGGGTCTAACTATGGCTACACCTTC
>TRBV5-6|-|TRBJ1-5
CASSLGPGNQHQHF
TGTGCCAGCAGCTTGGGGCCAGGGAATCAGCACCAGCATTTT
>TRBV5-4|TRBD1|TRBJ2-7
CASSFSGTGELSYEQYF
TGTGCCAGCAGCTTTTCCGGGACAGGAGAACTCTCCTACGAGCAGTACTTC